The 13 T cell receptor beta chains below all came from one sample that was sequenced in a study of blood T cell repertoires in COVID-19 (TCRdb year 2020). Library method: the immunoSEQ multiplex PCR assay. Drawn from immuneACCESS, this table holds only the in-frame rearrangements with V and J called that TCRdb kept. Clones are partly lost; checked studies trace under half to an unresolved V gene and leave the rest unexplained. This sample has more than 30,000 clones in its table, and 90% of those were observed once. The top ten hold about 1.4% of the sample. The sequenced sample consisted of peripheral blood. The receptors originated from a man aged 55 to 70 with active COVID-19.

This clone was seen once. The chain recombines TRBV30 with TRBJ2-2; 9 nucleotides line up with TRBD2. CDR1 and CDR2 from the germline V gene are GTSNPN and SVGIG (reference sequence). Trimming removed 5 bases from V and 9 bases from J; junction bases left unmatched: 1. This CDR3 is built from 11 residues. In DNA, the CDR3 is TGTGCCTGGGGACTAGCGCGGGAGCTGTTTTTT. Its protein product is CAWGLARELFF.

This clone was seen a handful of times. The CDR3 protein is CASSASGTDSTDTQYF. In DNA, the CDR3 is TGTGCCAGCAGCGCCTCCGGGACTGACAGCACAGATACGCAGTATTTT. The J gene is TRBJ2-3, the V gene TRBV9; possibly TRBD2 for D (6 bases). The V end was cut by 3 bases, the J end by 0 bases, with 14 bases between. CDR3 length: 16 residues. Germline V gives CDR1 SGDLS, CDR2 YYNGEE.

The gene calls are TRBV4-3 and TRBJ2-3, with no clear D. Germline V CDR1 and CDR2: LGHNA, YSLEER. This CDR3 is 14 amino acids long. Trimming cost V 1 base and J 6 bases, with 11 bases left between them. CDR3 residues: CASSQGPIRDTQYF. DNA of the CDR3: TGCGCCAGCAGCCAAGGCCCCATCCGGGATACGCAGTATTTT.

The V and J genes are TRBV30 and TRBJ2-3; D call uncertain. The ends were cut back, 3 bases at V and 11 bases at J, with 15 bases in the middle. The CDR3 extends over 12 amino acids. Germline CDR1 GTSNPN, CDR2 SVGIG (reference sequence). The CDR3 nucleotides are TGTGCCTGGAGCCAAGAGGCACACCAGCAGTATTTT. It translates to CAWSQEAHQQYF.

This clone has only one observation. The rearrangement links TRBV2 to TRBJ1-3, with 7 bases lining up with TRBD1. J lost 0 bases, V lost 4 bases, and 6 bases had no gene match. The CDR3 is 16 amino acids. The germline CDR1 and CDR2 sequences are SNHLY and FYNNEI. The CDR3 DNA sequence: TGTGCCAGCAGTGCCGGACAGGCCTCCTCTGGAAACACCATATATTTT. Amino acid sequence: CASSAGQASSGNTIYF.

The chain combines TRBV9 with TRBJ2-5; D is ambiguous. V was clipped by 0 bases and J by 3 bases, with 12 bases between them. The CDR3 totals 15 residues. Per the germline V gene, CDR1 is SGDLS and CDR2 is YYNGEE. This chain's CDR3 is CASSVGVLAEETQYF. In nucleotides, the CDR3 is TGTGCCAGCAGCGTAGGGGTGTTGGCGGAAGAGACCCAGTACTTC.

J is TRBJ1-4 and V is TRBV5-8; 7 bases align to TRBD1. With V trimmed by 3 bases and J by 4 bases, 6 bases remained unmatched. The CDR3 covers 15 residues. Germline CDR1 SGHTS, CDR2 YDEGEE. CDR3 region: CASSSRGHGNEKLFF. The CDR3 bases are TGTGCCAGCAGCTCGAGGGGGCACGGTAATGAAAAACTGTTTTTT.

The chain combines TRBV12-5 with TRBJ2-2; D not certain. V lost 0 bases to trimming and J lost 4 bases, with 21 bases between them. Germline lookup yields CDR1 LGHNT and CDR2 FRNRAP. This CDR3 contains 19 residues. The CDR3 loop reads CASGLVRSSVPRGTGELFF. CDR3 DNA sequence: TGTGCTAGTGGTTTGGTACGGTCTTCGGTCCCTCGAGGCACCGGGGAGCTGTTTTTT.

This CDR3 reads CASSVFGPQHF. The CDR3, as DNA: TGTGCCAGCAGCGTGTTCGGGCCCCAGCATTTT. The chain uses TRBV12-3 or TRBV12-4 and TRBJ1-5; D unclear. The V gene lost 6 bases and the J gene lost 9 bases, with 9 bases spanning the gap. The CDR3 sequence is 11 residues long.

The chain carries TRBV5-5 and TRBJ2-7; D is uncertain. Germline V CDR1 and CDR2: SGHKS, YYEKEE (reference sequence). With 3 bases removed from V and 3 bases from J, the gap between germline ends came to 10 bases. This CDR3 contains 13 residues. CDR3 amino acids: CASSSDIYYEQYF. The DNA for the CDR3 is TGTGCCAGCAGCTCAGACATATACTACGAGCAGTACTTC. Full variable domain (remainder filled in from reference TRBV5-5 and TRBJ2-7): DAGVTQSPTHLIKTRGQQVTLRCSPISGHKSVSWYQQVLGQGPQFIFQYYEKEERGRGNFPDRFSARQFPNYSSELNVNALLLGDSALYLCASSSDIYYEQYFGPGTRLTVT.

The J gene is TRBJ2-5, the V gene TRBV6-2 or TRBV6-3; D gene unclear. Trimming took off 4 bases at V and 4 bases at J, with 7 bases between the two ends. This CDR3 spans 12 amino acids. Germline V lookup: CDR1 MNHEY, CDR2 SVGEGT. The CDR3 loop reads CASSFLIETQYF. Written as DNA, the CDR3 is TGTGCCAGCAGTTTTCTAATAGAGACCCAGTACTTC.

The chain has TRBV7-9 and TRBJ2-3; no clear D. The CDR3 length is 12 residues. Germline CDR1 and CDR2: SEHNR and FQNEAQ (reference sequence). The CDR3 loop is CGFPLGADTQYF. The CDR3 nucleotides read TGTGGCTTCCCGCTAGGAGCAGATACGCAGTATTTT.

On this clone itself: Additional DNA sequences in this sample encode the identical CDR3. This sequence joins TRBV6-6 and TRBJ1-5, with 8 bases matching TRBD1. CDR1 and CDR2 (germline): MNHNY, SVGAGI (reference sequence). The CDR3 is 15 amino acids. The trim removed 4 bases at V and 2 bases at J, leaving 4 bases unmatched. The CDR3 nucleotides read TGTGCCAGCAGTTCCTCGACAGGGGGCAATCAGCCCCAGCATTTT. It is translated as CASSSSTGGNQPQHF.